Listed below are T cell receptor beta chains from one sample, sequenced in a study of cytomegalovirus exposure and HLA in healthy donors. The repertoire was sequenced with immunoSEQ multiplex PCR; TCRdb's copy has only in-frame clones and lacks some. The sample lists around 130,000 clones, about 80% occurring once. Sequenced: PBMCs. These TCRs come from a boy younger than 10 in good health and CMV-seronegative. CDR3s include the opening cysteine and the closing phenylalanine or tryptophan. Fields, in order: V gene, D gene, J gene, clone size, CDR3 protein, CDR3 DNA. D genes are given only for firm matches. Rows give clone size only sometimes, using once, few, many, or a class for an expanded clone.

TRBV9	TRBD1	TRBJ1-1	.	CASSSLGTGEAAFF	TGTGCCAGCAGCTCCCTGGGCACAGGGGAGGCAGCTTTCTTT
TRBV18	.	TRBJ1-1	.	CASSPKQNTEAFF	TGTGCCAGCTCACCTAAGCAGAACACTGAAGCTTTCTTT
TRBV14	.	TRBJ1-6	.	CASSHGARNSPLHF	TGTGCCAGCAGCCACGGTGCCAGGAATTCACCCCTCCACTTT
TRBV18	.	TRBJ1-5	.	CASSDSHSNQPQHF	TGTGCCAGCTCTGACAGCCATAGCAATCAGCCCCAGCATTTT
TRBV19	.	TRBJ2-1	few	CASSIEGLGMDNEQFF	TGTGCCAGTAGTATAGAGGGCCTCGGGATGGACAATGAGCAGTTCTTC
TRBV9	.	TRBJ2-2	large	CASKGGGTGELFF	TGTGCCAGCAAGGGGGGGGGTACCGGGGAGCTGTTTTTT
TRBV5-1	TRBD1	TRBJ1-4	.	CASSLALTGEGEKLFF	TGCGCCAGCAGCTTGGCCTTGACAGGGGAAGGGGAAAAACTGTTTTTT
TRBV7-2	TRBD1	TRBJ1-1	.	CASSLDRGVTEAFF	TGTGCCAGCAGCTTAGACAGGGGAGTTACTGAAGCTTTCTTT
TRBV30	.	TRBJ2-3	.	CAYRRTDTQYF	TGTGCCTACAGACGCACAGATACGCAGTATTTT
TRBV30	.	TRBJ1-5	.	CAWSPLDRGAHQPQHF	TGTGCCTGGAGTCCCCTGGACCGGGGGGCTCATCAGCCCCAGCATTTT